A selection of T cell receptor beta chains follows, all from one sample in a study of CD8 T cells in Susac syndrome. TCRdb processed the immunoSEQ multiplex PCR reads anew with MiXCR; each CDR3 protein has one entry. Of over 95,000 distinct CDR3 sequences listed, 85% to 95% are singletons. Sequencing was performed on CD8+ T cells from PBMCs. These TCRs come from a human donor in good health. Both conserved end residues are part of each CDR3. Fields, in order: J gene, clone size, V gene, D gene, CDR3 DNA, CDR3 protein. A D gene is named only where the DNA matches it firmly. Clone size is given for some rows only: seen once, a few or many times, or a class if the clone is expanded.

TRBJ2-7,NA,TRBV19,NA,TGTGCCACCACAACAGGAGCCTACGAGCAGTACTTC,CATTTGAYEQYF
TRBJ2-7,NA,TRBV25-1,TRBD1,TGTGCCAGCAGTGATTTGTCTGGGGACAGGCGATACGAGCAGTACTTC,CASSDLSGDRRYEQYF
TRBJ1-3,NA,TRBV3-1,NA,TGTGCCAGCAGCCGACCCAGACAGAACTCTGGAAACACCATATATTTT,CASSRPRQNSGNTIYF
TRBJ1-2,NA,TRBV29-1,TRBD1,TGCAGCGTTGACCTGGGACAGGGGGCCGACGGCTACACCTTC,CSVDLGQGADGYTF
TRBJ2-3,NA,TRBV3-1,NA,TGTGCCAGCAGCCAAGGTAGCAACACAGATACGCAGTATTTT,CASSQGSNTDTQYF
TRBJ2-1,NA,TRBV20-1,TRBD1,TGCAGTGCTAGTGAGGTTATGAGGGGGCCCCTTATGTCGCAGTTCTTC,CSASEVMRGPLMSQFF
TRBJ2-1,once,TRBV9,NA,TGTGCCAGCAGCCCCCGGTCTCAGGGCGGCTACAATGAGCAGTTCTTC,CASSPRSQGGYNEQFF
TRBJ1-5,NA,TRBV20-1,NA,TGCAGTGCTAGTCCCAACAGGGCGAATCAGCCCCAGCATTTT,CSASPNRANQPQHF
TRBJ1-4,NA,TRBV20-1,NA,TGCAGTGCTAGAGCGCTGGGTCTCAAACTGTTTTTT,CSARALGLKLFF
TRBJ1-6,NA,TRBV6-2/TRBV6-3,NA,TGTGCCAGCAGGCGCCAGGGTCTGCCACCCCTCCACTTT,CASRRQGLPPLHF
TRBJ2-2,once,TRBV5-1,TRBD1,TGCGCCAGCAGCTTACAGGGGCCAACCCCCACCGGGGAGCTGTTTTTT,CASSLQGPTPTGELFF
TRBJ2-3,NA,TRBV30,NA,TGTGCCTGGAGTCCTCGGAAGGGCCGAGGCACAGATACGCAGTATTTT,CAWSPRKGRGTDTQYF
TRBJ2-2,NA,TRBV7-8,TRBD2,TGTGCCAGCAGCCGACTGAGCGGGGGGGCCGACACCGGGGAGCTGTTTTTT,CASSRLSGGADTGELFF